Listed here are 6 T cell receptor beta chains from one sample, sequenced in a study of T cells in Graves' hyperthyroidism and ophthalmopathy. RNA transcripts were the template for amplifying TCR beta CDR3 regions. The primer set for the first-round RT-PCR of the TCR CDR3 was HTBI. One entry per CDR3 protein, called by TCRdb with MiXCR from the multiplex PCR reads. The sample contains roughly 170,000 distinct CDR3 sequences, over 15% of which appear only once. Sequences were obtained from blood. The receptor set was obtained from a woman aged 50 to 60 with Graves' hyperthyroidism.

In its sample, this clonotype was seen many times. This chain links TRBV6-1 with TRBJ1-4; 9 positions agree with TRBD1. V lost 8 bases, J lost 8 bases, and 9 bases stayed unmatched. This CDR3 is 14 amino acids long. Germline V gene lookup returns CDR1 MNHNS and CDR2 SASEGT. CDR3 nucleotide sequence: TGTGCCAGCGGAACGGGACAGGGAGGAGAAAAACTGTTTTTT. Amino acid sequence: CASGTGQGGEKLFF.

This clonotype occurred many times. CDR3 bases: TGCAGCGTTGACAGGGCGTTCCACTCTAACTATGGCTACACCTTC. Translated, it gives CSVDRAFHSNYGYTF. This rearrangement joins TRBV29-1 to TRBJ1-2, with D perhaps matching TRBD1 (5 bases). The CDR3 runs to 15 residues. Germline V gene lookup returns CDR1 SQVTM and CDR2 ANQGSEA. V was clipped by 3 bases and J by 0 bases, with 14 bases between them.

In this sample, this clonotype turned up a few times. The gene calls are TRBV2 and TRBJ1-1, with D unclear. The germline V gene has CDR1 SNHLY and CDR2 FYNNEI. This CDR3 is 14 amino acids long. V lost 5 bases and J 1 base, leaving 11 bases between the germline ends. CDR3 amino acids: CASSWAVANTEAFF. Here the CDR3 DNA reads TGTGCCAGCAGTTGGGCGGTGGCGAACACTGAAGCTTTCTTT.

This clonotype appeared a few times. The chain is built from TRBV12-3 or TRBV12-4 and TRBJ2-1, with TRBD2 matching over 10 bases. Germline trimming cut 3 bases from V and 4 bases from J; bases unmatched to any gene: 12. This CDR3 is 18 amino acids long. CDR3 DNA: TGTGCCAGCAGTTTCCAGAGCGGGGGGGCGGTTCCTTACAATGAGCAGTTCTTC. This gives the protein CASSFQSGGAVPYNEQFF.

This clonotype was picked up many times. The rearrangement links TRBV6-2 or TRBV6-3 to TRBJ1-6; D remains ambiguous. The ends were cut back, 4 bases at V and 0 bases at J, with 7 bases in the middle. This CDR3 has 15 amino acids. The germline V gene has CDR1 MNHEY and CDR2 SVGEGT. The CDR3 region has the DNA TGTGCCAGCAGTTTGGAGAGCTCCTATAATTCACCCCTCCACTTT. This translates into CASSLESSYNSPLHF.

This clonotype was counted many times. The rearrangement links TRBV28 to TRBJ2-1; the D gene is possibly TRBD2 (6 bases). V lost 8 bases, J lost 10 bases, and 21 bases lay in between. The germline V gene encodes CDR1 MDHEN and CDR2 SYDVKM. The CDR3 sequence is 14 residues long. In DNA form, the CDR3 reads TGTGCCAGCCAAGATTTCCCCCTGGGACTCGAGCAGTTCTTC. Amino acids: CASQDFPLGLEQFF.